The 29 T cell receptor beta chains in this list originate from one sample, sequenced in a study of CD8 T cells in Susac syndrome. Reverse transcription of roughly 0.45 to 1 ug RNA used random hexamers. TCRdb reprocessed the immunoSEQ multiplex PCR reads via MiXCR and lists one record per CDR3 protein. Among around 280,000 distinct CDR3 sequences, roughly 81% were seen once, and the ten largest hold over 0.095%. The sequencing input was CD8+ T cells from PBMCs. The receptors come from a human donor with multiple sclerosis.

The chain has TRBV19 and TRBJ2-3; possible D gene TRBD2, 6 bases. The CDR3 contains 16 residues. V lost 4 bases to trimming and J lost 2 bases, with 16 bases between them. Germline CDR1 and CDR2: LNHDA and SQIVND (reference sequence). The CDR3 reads CASSTFREPHTDTQYF. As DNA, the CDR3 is TGTGCCAGTAGTACCTTTCGGGAGCCCCACACAGATACGCAGTATTTT. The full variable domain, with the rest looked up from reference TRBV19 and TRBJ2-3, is DGGITQSPKYLFRKEGQNVTLSCEQNLNHDAMYWYRQDPGQGLRLIYYSQIVNDFQKGDIAEGYSVSREKKESFPLTVTSAQKNPTAFYLCASSTFREPHTDTQYFGPGTRLTVL.

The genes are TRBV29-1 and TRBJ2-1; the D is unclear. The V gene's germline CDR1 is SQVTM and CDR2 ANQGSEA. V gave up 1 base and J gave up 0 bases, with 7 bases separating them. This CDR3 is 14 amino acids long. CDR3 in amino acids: CSVEGDGSYNEQFF. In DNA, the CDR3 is TGCAGCGTTGAAGGGGATGGCTCCTACAATGAGCAGTTCTTC.

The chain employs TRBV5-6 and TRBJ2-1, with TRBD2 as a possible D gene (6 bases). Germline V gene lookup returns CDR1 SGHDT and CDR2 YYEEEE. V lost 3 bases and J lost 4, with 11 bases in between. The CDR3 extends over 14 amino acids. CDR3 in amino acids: CASSWVAGYNEQFF. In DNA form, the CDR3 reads TGTGCCAGCAGCTGGGTGGCGGGGTACAATGAGCAGTTCTTC.

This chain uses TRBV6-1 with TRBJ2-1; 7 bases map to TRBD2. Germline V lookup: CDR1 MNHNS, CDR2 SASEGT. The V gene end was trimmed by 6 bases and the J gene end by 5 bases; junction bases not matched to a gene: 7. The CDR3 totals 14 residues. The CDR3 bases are TGTGCCAGCAGGAGGGCTAGCGGAAACAATGAGCAGTTCTTC. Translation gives CASRRASGNNEQFF.

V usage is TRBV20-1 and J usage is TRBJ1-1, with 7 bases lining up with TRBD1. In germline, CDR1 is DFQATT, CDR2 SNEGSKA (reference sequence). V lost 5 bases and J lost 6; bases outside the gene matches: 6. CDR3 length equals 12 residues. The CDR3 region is CSARDRAPEAFF. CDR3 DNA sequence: TGCAGTGCTCGGGACAGAGCCCCTGAAGCTTTCTTT.

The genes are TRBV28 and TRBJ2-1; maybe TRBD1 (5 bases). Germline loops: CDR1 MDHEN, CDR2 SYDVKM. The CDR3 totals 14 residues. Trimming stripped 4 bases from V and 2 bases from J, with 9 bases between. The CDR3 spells CASSYRTPYNEQFF. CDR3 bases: TGTGCCAGCAGTTATAGGACACCCTACAATGAGCAGTTCTTC. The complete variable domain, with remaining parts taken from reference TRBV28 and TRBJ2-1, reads DVKVTQSSRYLVKRTGEKVFLECVQDMDHENMFWYRQDPGLGLRLIYFSYDVKMKEKGDIPEGYSVSREKKERFSLILESASTNQTSMYLCASSYRTPYNEQFFGPGTRLTVL.

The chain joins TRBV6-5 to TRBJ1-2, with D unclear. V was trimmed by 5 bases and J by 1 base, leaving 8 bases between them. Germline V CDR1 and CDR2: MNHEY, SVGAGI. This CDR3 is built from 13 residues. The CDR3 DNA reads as TGTGCCAGCAGTGCTGGTCTTAACTATGGCTACACCTTC. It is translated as CASSAGLNYGYTF.

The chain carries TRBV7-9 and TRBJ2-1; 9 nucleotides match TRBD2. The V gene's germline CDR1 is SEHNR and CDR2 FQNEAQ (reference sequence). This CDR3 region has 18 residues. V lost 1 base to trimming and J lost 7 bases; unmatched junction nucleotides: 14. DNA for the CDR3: TGTGCCAGCAGCTTAGGATTAGCGGGAGCCCTCGTGCAGAATGAGCAGTTCTTC. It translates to CASSLGLAGALVQNEQFF.

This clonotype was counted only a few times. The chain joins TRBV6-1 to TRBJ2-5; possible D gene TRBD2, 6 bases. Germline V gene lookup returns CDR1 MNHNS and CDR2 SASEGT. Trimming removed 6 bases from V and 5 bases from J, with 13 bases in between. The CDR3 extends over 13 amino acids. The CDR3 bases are TGTGCCAGCAGCTGGAGGGCAGTGGAGACCCAGTACTTC. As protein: CASSWRAVETQYF.

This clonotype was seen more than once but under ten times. The CDR3 loop reads CASTGQNTEAFF. Written as DNA, the CDR3 is TGTGCCAGTACGGGACAGAACACTGAAGCTTTCTTT. V is TRBV19 and J is TRBJ1-1, with a weak D call TRBD1 (6 bases). CDR1 and CDR2 (germline): LNHDA, SQIVND (reference sequence). The CDR3 has 12 amino acids. V lost 7 bases and J lost 1, with 7 bases in between.

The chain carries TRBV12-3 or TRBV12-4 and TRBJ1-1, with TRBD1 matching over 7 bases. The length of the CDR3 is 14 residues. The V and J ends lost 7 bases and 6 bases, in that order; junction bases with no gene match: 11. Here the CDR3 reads CASNEGQEVSEAFF. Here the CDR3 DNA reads TGTGCCAGCAACGAAGGACAGGAGGTTTCTGAAGCTTTCTTT.

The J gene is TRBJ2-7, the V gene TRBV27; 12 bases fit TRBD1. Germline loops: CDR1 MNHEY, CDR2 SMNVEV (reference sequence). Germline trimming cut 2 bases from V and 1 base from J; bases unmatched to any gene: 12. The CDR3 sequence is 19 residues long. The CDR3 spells CASSLLGTGGPGGSYEQYF. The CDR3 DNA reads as TGTGCCAGCAGTTTACTCGGGACAGGGGGCCCGGGAGGGTCCTACGAGCAGTACTTC.

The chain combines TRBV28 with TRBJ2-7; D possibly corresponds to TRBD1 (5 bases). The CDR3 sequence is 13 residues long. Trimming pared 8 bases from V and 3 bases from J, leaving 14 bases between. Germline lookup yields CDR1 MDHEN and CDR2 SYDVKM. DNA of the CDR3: TGTGCCAGCCTACTTAGGGGCAGCTACGAGCAGTACTTC. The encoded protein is CASLLRGSYEQYF.

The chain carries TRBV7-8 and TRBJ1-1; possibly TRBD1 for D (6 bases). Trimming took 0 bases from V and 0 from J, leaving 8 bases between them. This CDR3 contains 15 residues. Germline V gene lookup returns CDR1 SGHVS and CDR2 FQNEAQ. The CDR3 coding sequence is TGTGCCAGCAGCTTAGCGGGGGCCATGAACACTGAAGCTTTCTTT. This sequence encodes CASSLAGAMNTEAFF.

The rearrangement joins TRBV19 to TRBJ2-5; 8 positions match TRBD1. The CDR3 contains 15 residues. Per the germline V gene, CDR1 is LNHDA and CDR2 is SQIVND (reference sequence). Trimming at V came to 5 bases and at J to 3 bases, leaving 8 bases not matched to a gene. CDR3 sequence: CASSPDGTGEETQYF. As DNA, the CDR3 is TGTGCCAGTAGTCCCGACGGGACAGGCGAAGAGACCCAGTACTTC.

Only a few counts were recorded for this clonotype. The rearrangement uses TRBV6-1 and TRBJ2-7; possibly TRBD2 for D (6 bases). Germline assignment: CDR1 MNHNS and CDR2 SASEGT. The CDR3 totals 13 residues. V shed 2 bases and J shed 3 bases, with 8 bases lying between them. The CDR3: CASSESGLYEQYF. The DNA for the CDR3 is TGTGCCAGCAGTGAATCGGGACTCTACGAGCAGTACTTC.

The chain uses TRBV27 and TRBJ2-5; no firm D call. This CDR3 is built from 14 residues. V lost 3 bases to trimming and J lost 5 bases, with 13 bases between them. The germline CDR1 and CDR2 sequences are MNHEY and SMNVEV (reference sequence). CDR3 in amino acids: CASSFGMVEETQYF. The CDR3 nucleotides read TGTGCCAGCAGTTTCGGAATGGTGGAGGAGACCCAGTACTTC.

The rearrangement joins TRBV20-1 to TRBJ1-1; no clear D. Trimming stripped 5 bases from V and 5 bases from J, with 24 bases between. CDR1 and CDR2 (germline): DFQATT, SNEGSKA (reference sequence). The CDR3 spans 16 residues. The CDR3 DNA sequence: TGCAGTGCTCCACCCACCTGGGAGGGAACCTTGACTGAAGCTTTCTTT. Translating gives CSAPPTWEGTLTEAFF.

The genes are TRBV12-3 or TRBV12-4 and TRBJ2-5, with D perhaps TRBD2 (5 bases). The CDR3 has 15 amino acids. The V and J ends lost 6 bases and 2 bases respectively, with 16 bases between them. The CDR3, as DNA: TGTGCCAGCAGCGAAAGGGTACGGGAACAAGAGACCCAGTACTTC. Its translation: CASSERVREQETQYF.

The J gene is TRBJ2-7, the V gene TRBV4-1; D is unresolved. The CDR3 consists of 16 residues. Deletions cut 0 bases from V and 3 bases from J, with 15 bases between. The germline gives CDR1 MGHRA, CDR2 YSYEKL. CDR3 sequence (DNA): TGCGCCAGCAGCCAAGATTGGGCAGCGATATACTACGAGCAGTACTTC. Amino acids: CASSQDWAAIYYEQYF.

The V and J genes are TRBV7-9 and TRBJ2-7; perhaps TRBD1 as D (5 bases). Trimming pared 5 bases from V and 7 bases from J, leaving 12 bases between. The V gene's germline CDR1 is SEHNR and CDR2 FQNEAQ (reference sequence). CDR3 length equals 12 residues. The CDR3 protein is CASSPGAREQYF. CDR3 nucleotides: TGTGCCAGCAGCCCTGGGGCGAGGGAGCAGTACTTC. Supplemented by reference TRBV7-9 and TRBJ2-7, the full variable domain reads DTGVSQNPRHKITKRGQNVTFRCDPISEHNRLYWYRQTLGQGPEFLTYFQNEAQLEKSRLLSDRFSAERPKGSFSTLEIQRTEQGDSAMYLCASSPGAREQYFGPGTRLTVT.

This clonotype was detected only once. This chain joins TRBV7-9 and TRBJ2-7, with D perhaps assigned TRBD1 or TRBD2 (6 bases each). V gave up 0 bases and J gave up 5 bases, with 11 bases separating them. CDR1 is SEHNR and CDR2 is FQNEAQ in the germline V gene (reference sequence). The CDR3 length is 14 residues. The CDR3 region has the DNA TGTGCCAGCAGCTTAGCCGGACAGCGGGACGAGCAGTACTTC. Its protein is CASSLAGQRDEQYF.

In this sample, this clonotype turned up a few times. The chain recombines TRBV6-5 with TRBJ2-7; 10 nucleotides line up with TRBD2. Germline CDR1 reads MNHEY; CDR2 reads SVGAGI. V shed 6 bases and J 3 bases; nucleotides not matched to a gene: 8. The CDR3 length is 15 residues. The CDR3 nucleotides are TGTGCCAGCAGCCCAACTAGCGGGGAGTTCTACGAGCAGTACTTC. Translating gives CASSPTSGEFYEQYF.

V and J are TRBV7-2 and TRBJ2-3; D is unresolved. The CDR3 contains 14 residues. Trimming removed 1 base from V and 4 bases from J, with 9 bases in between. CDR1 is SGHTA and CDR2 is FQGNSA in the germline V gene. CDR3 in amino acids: CASSLVTSPDTQYF. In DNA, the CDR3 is TGTGCCAGCAGCTTAGTTACGAGTCCAGATACGCAGTATTTT.

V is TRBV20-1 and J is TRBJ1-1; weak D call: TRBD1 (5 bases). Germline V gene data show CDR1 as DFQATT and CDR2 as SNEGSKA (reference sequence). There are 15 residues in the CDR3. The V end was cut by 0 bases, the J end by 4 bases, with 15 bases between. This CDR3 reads CSARDSTAGTTEAFF. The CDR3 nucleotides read TGCAGTGCTAGAGATAGTACGGCAGGGACCACTGAAGCTTTCTTT.

The DNA for the CDR3 is TGTGCCAGCAGCTCCGCGACTAGCGGGACCAATGAGCAGTTCTTC. This encodes CASSSATSGTNEQFF. The chain joins TRBV7-3 to TRBJ2-1; TRBD2 matches 11 bases. The trim removed 4 bases at V and 6 bases at J, leaving 5 bases unmatched. CDR3 length equals 15 residues. Germline CDR1 and CDR2: SGHTA and FQGTGA.

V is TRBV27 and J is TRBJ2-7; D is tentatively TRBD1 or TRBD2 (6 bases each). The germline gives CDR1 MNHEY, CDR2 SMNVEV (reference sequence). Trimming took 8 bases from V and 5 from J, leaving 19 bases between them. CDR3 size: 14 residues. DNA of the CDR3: TGTGCCAGCGGAGTAACGGGGGCGCCCCACGAGCAGTACTTC. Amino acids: CASGVTGAPHEQYF.

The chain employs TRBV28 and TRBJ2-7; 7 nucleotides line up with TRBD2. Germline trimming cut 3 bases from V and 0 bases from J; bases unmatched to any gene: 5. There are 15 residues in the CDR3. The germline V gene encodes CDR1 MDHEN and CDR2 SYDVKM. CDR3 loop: CASSFGGSDSYEQYF. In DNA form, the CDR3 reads TGTGCCAGCAGTTTTGGCGGGAGCGACTCCTACGAGCAGTACTTC. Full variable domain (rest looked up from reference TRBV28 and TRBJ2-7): DVKVTQSSRYLVKRTGEKVFLECVQDMDHENMFWYRQDPGLGLRLIYFSYDVKMKEKGDIPEGYSVSREKKERFSLILESASTNQTSMYLCASSFGGSDSYEQYFGPGTRLTVT.

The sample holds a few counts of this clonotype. This CDR3 is CATGVGVDEQFF. CDR3 nucleotides: TGTGCCACCGGGGTTGGGGTGGATGAGCAGTTCTTC. The V gene is TRBV10-3, the J gene TRBJ2-1, with D maybe TRBD2 (5 bases). Germline-derived CDR1 and CDR2 are ENHRY and SYGVKD. Deletions cut 10 bases from V and 8 bases from J, with 15 bases between. The CDR3 runs 12 residues.